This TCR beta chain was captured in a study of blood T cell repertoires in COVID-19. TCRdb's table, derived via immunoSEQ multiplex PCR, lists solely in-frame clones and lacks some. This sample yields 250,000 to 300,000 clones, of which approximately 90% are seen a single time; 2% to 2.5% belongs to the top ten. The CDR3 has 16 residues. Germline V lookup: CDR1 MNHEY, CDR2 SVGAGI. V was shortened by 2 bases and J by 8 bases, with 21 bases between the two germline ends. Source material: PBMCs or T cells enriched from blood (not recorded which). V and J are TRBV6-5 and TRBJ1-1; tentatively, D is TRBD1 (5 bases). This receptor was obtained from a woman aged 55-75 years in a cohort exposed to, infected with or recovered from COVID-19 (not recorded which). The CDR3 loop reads CASSYDLSGTDGEAFF. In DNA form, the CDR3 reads TGTGCCAGCAGTTACGATTTATCCGGGACTGATGGAGAAGCTTTCTTT.